Below are 25 T cell receptor beta chains sequenced from a single sample in a study of TIL therapy for anti-PD-1-resistant metastatic lung cancer. Described time point: pre-treatment sample, taken before nivolumab and TIL therapy. The tumor samples were excised metastases, mostly pleural nodules or supraclavicular lymph nodes. The libraries were made with immunoSEQ v3. TCRdb's copy holds only in-frame clones and misses some; the assay was immunoSEQ multiplex PCR. The sample consists of about 10,000 clones, 55% to 70% of them appearing once. The sequencing here drew on tumor tissue, taken at baseline. These receptors originate from a person between 25 and 79 years old with non-small cell lung cancer.

This clone appeared a few times. CDR3 DNA sequence: TGTGCCAGCAGCTTGGCCGACTGGGCTGAAGCTTTCTTT. The encoded protein is CASSLADWAEAFF. The chain combines TRBV5-6 with TRBJ1-1, with D unclear. Germline assignment: CDR1 SGHDT and CDR2 YYEEEE. With 0 bases removed from V and 6 bases from J, the gap between germline ends came to 9 bases. The CDR3 runs to 13 residues. Filled out from reference TRBV5-6 and TRBJ1-1, the complete variable domain reads DAGVTQSPTHLIKTRGQQVTLRCSPKSGHDTVSWYQQALGQGPQFIFQYYEEEERQRGNFPDRFSGHQFPNYSSELNVNALLLGDSALYLCASSLADWAEAFFGQGTRLTVV.

The V gene is TRBV9, the J gene TRBJ2-2, with D tentatively TRBD2 (5 bases). This CDR3 has 14 amino acids. Germline assignment: CDR1 SGDLS and CDR2 YYNGEE. Trimming left V 5 bases short and J 5 bases short, with 13 bases between. The DNA of the CDR3 is TGTGCCAGCAGTTACCTAGGAGGAACCGGGGAGCTGTTTTTT. It is translated as CASSYLGGTGELFF.

This chain links TRBV4-1 with TRBJ2-6; perhaps TRBD1 as D (6 bases). Germline CDR1 MGHRA, CDR2 YSYEKL. The CDR3 totals 17 residues. V was trimmed by 3 bases and J by 0 bases, leaving 12 bases between them. In DNA, the CDR3 is TGCGCCAGCAGCCAGGGGGCCCTCATCTCTGGGGCCAACGTCCTGACTTTC. Translated: CASSQGALISGANVLTF.

This clone was seen just once. The CDR3 DNA is TGTGCCTCATCACAGGGGTCTCTAAAACTGTTTTTT. Residues: CASSQGSLKLFF. This chain connects TRBV19 to TRBJ1-4; TRBD1 agrees at 7 bases. V trimming: 11 bases; J trimming: 10 bases; junction bases outside the gene matches: 10. The CDR3 runs 12 residues. CDR1 is LNHDA and CDR2 is SQIVND in the germline V gene (reference sequence).

V is TRBV6-1 and J is TRBJ1-1; 7 bases align to TRBD1. The V and J ends lost 3 bases and 11 bases, in that order; junction bases with no gene match: 6. CDR1 and CDR2 from the germline V gene are MNHNS and SASEGT. The CDR3 runs to 12 residues. CDR3 nucleotides: TGTGCCAGCAGTGACGGGACAGTCTGGGCTTTCTTT. Amino acids: CASSDGTVWAFF.

The J gene is TRBJ1-2, the V gene TRBV4-1, with no clear D. The V gene lost 6 bases and the J gene lost 6 bases, with 17 bases spanning the gap. CDR1 and CDR2 from the germline V gene are MGHRA and YSYEKL. This CDR3 is built from 14 residues. The CDR3 nucleotides read TGCGCCAGCAGAATAGGGTCCTGGTCCGATGGCTACACCTTC. The encoded protein is CASRIGSWSDGYTF.

This clone was observed once. CDR3 sequence (DNA): TGTGCCAGCAGCGTTCAACGAACTCAGGGGGACTCCTACAATGAGCAGTTCTTC. Its protein product is CASSVQRTQGDSYNEQFF. This chain uses TRBV9 with TRBJ2-1; TRBD1 matches 7 bases. The CDR3 is 18 residues long. V was clipped by 2 bases and J by 0 bases; unmatched bases: 11. The V gene's germline CDR1 is SGDLS and CDR2 YYNGEE. Full variable domain (remainder filled in from reference TRBV9 and TRBJ2-1): DSGVTQTPKHLITATGQRVTLRCSPRSGDLSVYWYQQSLDQGLQFLIQYYNGEERAKGNILERFSAQQFPDLHSELNLSSLELGDSALYFCASSVQRTQGDSYNEQFFGPGTRLTVL.

The gene calls are TRBV4-2 and TRBJ1-5; D possibly corresponds to TRBD1 (5 bases). CDR3 length: 14 amino acids. The V end lost 4 bases, the J end lost 6 bases, and 13 bases lay between the germline ends. Looked up from germline, CDR1 is LGHNA and CDR2 is YNFKEQ. The CDR3 DNA is TGTGCCAGCAGCCCGACGGGGGTGGTTCAGCCCCAGCATTTT. As protein: CASSPTGVVQPQHF.

This chain connects TRBV5-6 to TRBJ2-1; no firm D call. The CDR3 covers 13 residues. Germline loops: CDR1 SGHDT, CDR2 YYEEEE. Trimming left V 0 bases short and J 3 bases short, with 4 bases between. The CDR3 loop is CASSLDSYNEQFF. Written as DNA, the CDR3 is TGTGCCAGCAGCTTGGACAGCTACAATGAGCAGTTCTTC.

This clone is medium-sized in the sample. The V gene is TRBV6-6, the J gene TRBJ2-7; no firm D call. Trimming took off 1 base at V and 4 bases at J, with 5 bases between the two ends. The germline CDR1 and CDR2 sequences are MNHNY and SVGAGI (reference sequence). The CDR3 is made up of 12 amino acids. The DNA for the CDR3 is TGTGCCAGCAGTTACTTCGGATACGAGCAGTACTTC. Translating gives CASSYFGYEQYF.

This clone appeared a few times. The chain is built from TRBV5-5 and TRBJ1-1; 10 bases align to TRBD1. Germline V gene sequence: CDR1 SGHKS, CDR2 YYEKEE (reference sequence). CDR3 length equals 15 residues. V shed 3 bases and J 5 bases; nucleotides not matched to a gene: 7. In DNA, the CDR3 is TGTGCCAGCAGCTCACGGCCGGGACAGGGGACTGAAGCTTTCTTT. Its translation: CASSSRPGQGTEAFF.

V is TRBV7-9 and J is TRBJ2-5; tentative D call: TRBD1 (5 bases). CDR1 SEHNR and CDR2 FQNEAQ come from the germline V gene (reference sequence). CDR3 size: 14 residues. V was shortened by 4 bases and J by 1 base, with 10 bases between the two germline ends. As DNA, the CDR3 is TGTGCCAGCAGCTCGAATACAGGCCAAGAGACCCAGTACTTC. Its protein product is CASSSNTGQETQYF.

The chain recombines TRBV27 with TRBJ1-5, with D possibly TRBD1 on 5 matching bases. From germline, CDR1 is MNHEY and CDR2 SMNVEV (reference sequence). V was shortened by 2 bases and J by 6 bases, with 23 bases between the two germline ends. CDR3 size: 18 residues. CDR3 region: CASSLSRQGECVVQPQHF. CDR3 DNA sequence: TGTGCCAGCAGTTTAAGTCGGCAGGGAGAGTGCGTGGTTCAGCCCCAGCATTTT.

V gene TRBV7-2 combines with J gene TRBJ2-2, with TRBD2 as a possible D gene (5 bases). Looked up from germline, CDR1 is SGHTA and CDR2 is FQGNSA. V dropped 1 base and J dropped 10 bases, with 13 bases sitting between them. CDR3 size: 14 residues. CDR3 sequence reads: CASSLELGPLELFF. The CDR3 DNA follows: TGTGCCAGCAGCTTAGAACTAGGACCATTGGAGCTGTTTTTT.

The V gene is TRBV15, the J gene TRBJ2-5; 9 bases map to TRBD2. Per germline, CDR1 LNHNV and CDR2 YYDKDF (reference sequence). V shed 0 bases, J shed 2 bases, and the junction held 4 bases outside the gene matches. This CDR3 comprises 16 residues. This CDR3 reads CATSRDRAGGQETQYF. Here the CDR3 DNA reads TGTGCCACCAGCAGAGACCGCGCGGGGGGGCAAGAGACCCAGTACTTC.

This sequence joins TRBV28 and TRBJ2-7; no definite D call. Between the trimmed V and J ends, which lost 4 bases and 2 bases, there was a span of 6 bases. Germline V lookup: CDR1 MDHEN, CDR2 SYDVKM. This CDR3 is 12 amino acids long. CDR3 nucleotide sequence: TGTGCCAGCAGTTCCAGTACCTACGAGCAGTACTTC. Translating gives CASSSSTYEQYF.

The chain employs TRBV19 and TRBJ2-3, with D perhaps TRBD1 (6 bases). The germline gives CDR1 LNHDA, CDR2 SQIVND (reference sequence). The CDR3 has 15 residues. V was shortened by 4 bases and J by 0 bases, with 11 bases between the two germline ends. Here the CDR3 reads CASSTPTGSTDTQYF. The CDR3 coding sequence is TGTGCCAGTAGTACCCCGACAGGTAGCACAGATACGCAGTATTTT.

This clone was detected only a few times. This sequence joins TRBV5-1 and TRBJ2-5; 9 bases line up with TRBD2. The germline V gene has CDR1 SGHRS and CDR2 YFSETQ. The CDR3 consists of 15 residues. J gave up 4 bases and V 4 bases, and 8 bases lay outside the gene matches. The CDR3 loop is CASSGRAGGGETQYF. The CDR3 DNA follows: TGCGCCAGCAGCGGAAGAGCGGGAGGCGGAGAGACCCAGTACTTC.

Within the sample, this clone is large. V is TRBV11-2 and J is TRBJ2-2; D might be TRBD1 or TRBD2, each matching 5 bases. The CDR3 spans 15 residues. The germline gives CDR1 SGHAT, CDR2 FQNNGV. With 3 bases removed from V and 5 bases from J, the gap between germline ends came to 13 bases. The CDR3 sequence: CASSLSGARTGELFF. CDR3 nucleotides: TGTGCCAGCAGCTTGTCCGGGGCGCGGACCGGGGAGCTGTTTTTT.

The chain employs TRBV2 and TRBJ2-1, with D uncertain. The CDR3 consists of 15 residues. The germline CDR1 and CDR2 sequences are SNHLY and FYNNEI. V was pared by 7 bases and J by 0 bases, with 13 bases between. CDR3: CASIRSASSYNEQFF. CDR3 coding DNA: TGTGCCAGCATTAGGTCGGCCAGCTCCTACAATGAGCAGTTCTTC.

This chain uses TRBV5-1 with TRBJ2-5, with TRBD2 identical over 11 bases. The J call may not be correct, given that the DNA end is closer to TRBJ2-7. This CDR3 spans 14 amino acids. Germline loops: CDR1 SGHRS, CDR2 YFSETQ. In nucleotides, the CDR3 is TGCGCCAGCAAGGGACTAGCGGCAACCTACGAGCAGTACTTC. This translates into CASKGLAATYEQYF.

The chain carries TRBV12-5 and TRBJ2-3; 9 nucleotides align to TRBD1. V was clipped by 2 bases and J by 5 bases; unmatched bases: 5. Germline V gene lookup returns CDR1 LGHNT and CDR2 FRNRAP. The CDR3 sequence is 15 residues long. For the CDR3, the DNA is TGTGCTAGTGGTTTGAGGGGGACAGGGAGAGATACGCAGTATTTT. Protein product: CASGLRGTGRDTQYF. Complete variable domain (other parts from reference TRBV12-5 and TRBJ2-3): DARVTQTPRHKVTEMGQEVTMRCQPILGHNTVFWYRQTMMQGLELLAYFRNRAPLDDSGMPKDRFSAEMPDATLATLKIQPSEPRDSAVYFCASGLRGTGRDTQYFGPGTRLTVL.

Written as DNA, the CDR3 is TGTGCCAGCAGTTTCCGGGACAGGGACGAAAAACTGTTTTTT. As protein: CASSFRDRDEKLFF. The chain uses TRBV28 and TRBJ1-4; 9 nucleotides align to TRBD1. The CDR3 has 14 amino acids. Looked up from germline, CDR1 is MDHEN and CDR2 is SYDVKM. Losses at the gene ends were 3 bases for V and 8 bases for J; bases not matched to a gene: 4.

The CDR3 DNA is TGCGCCAGCATTCGGGGGGGTAGCACAGATACGCAGTATTTT. Protein sequence: CASIRGGSTDTQYF. The chain carries TRBV5-1 and TRBJ2-3; the match to TRBD2 covers 8 bases. With 6 bases clipped from V and 0 bases from J, the junction kept 3 bases outside the gene matches. Germline loops: CDR1 SGHRS, CDR2 YFSETQ. The CDR3 sequence is 14 residues long.

This chain connects TRBV6-5 to TRBJ1-6; D remains ambiguous. CDR3 size: 15 residues. Trimming left V 5 bases short and J 6 bases short, with 14 bases between. Germline V gives CDR1 MNHEY, CDR2 SVGAGI. The CDR3 bases are TGTGCCAGCAGTGTGATTCTTTCGAGTAATTCACCCCTCCACTTT. Amino acids: CASSVILSSNSPLHF.